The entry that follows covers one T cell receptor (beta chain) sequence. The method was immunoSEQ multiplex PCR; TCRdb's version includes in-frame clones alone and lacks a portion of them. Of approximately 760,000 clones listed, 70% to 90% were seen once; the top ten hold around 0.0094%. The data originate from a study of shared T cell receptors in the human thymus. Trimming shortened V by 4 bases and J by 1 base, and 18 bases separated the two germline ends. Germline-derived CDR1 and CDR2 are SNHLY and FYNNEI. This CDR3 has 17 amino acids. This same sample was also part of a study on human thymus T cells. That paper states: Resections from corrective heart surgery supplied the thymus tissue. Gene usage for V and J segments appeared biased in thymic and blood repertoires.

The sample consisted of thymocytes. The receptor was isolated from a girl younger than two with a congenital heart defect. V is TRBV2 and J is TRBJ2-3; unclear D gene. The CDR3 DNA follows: TGTGCCAGCAGTGGTACTACAAGGCTCGTGGGCACAGATACGCAGTATTTT. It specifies CASSGTTRLVGTDTQYF.